This record concerns one T cell receptor beta chain sequence. This sample stems from a study of T cell changes during pregnancy in multiple sclerosis. Germline CDR1 SGHTA, CDR2 FQGNSA. The CDR3 length is 17 residues. J was trimmed by 4 bases and V by 3 bases; bases with no gene match: 10. Sequencing used immunoSEQ multiplex PCR; TCRdb keeps in-frame clones, though not all of them. The sample contains 95,000 to 100,000 clones, 92% of which appear only once. The receptor comes from a female donor in good health, enrolled as a control in a pregnancy study. The chain links TRBV7-2 to TRBJ2-1, with TRBD2 identical over 9 bases. The sequenced sample was peripheral blood, obtained after pregnancy. The CDR3 nucleotides read TGTGCCAGCAGCTTTCGACCCGGGACTAGCCTTTACAATGAGCAGTTCTTC. Translating it yields CASSFRPGTSLYNEQFF. The full variable domain, with the rest looked up from reference TRBV7-2 and TRBJ2-1, is GAGVSQSPSNKVTEKGKDVELRCDPISGHTALYWYRQSLGQGLEFLIYFQGNSAPDKSGLPSDRFSAERTGGSVSTLTIQRTQQEDSAVYLCASSFRPGTSLYNEQFFGPGTRLTVL.